This TCR beta chain derives from a study of blood T cell repertoires in COVID-19. The overall study: COVID-19 samples collected from the United States, Italy and Spain covered acute and convalescent phases. T cells, B-cell-depleted T cells, or PBMCs provided the cDNA or gDNA that served as material.

Seattle enrolled patients during active infection and tracked them longitudinally. The CDR3 covers 16 residues. With V trimmed by 4 bases and J by 7 bases, 14 bases remained unmatched. Germline loops: CDR1 MGHDK, CDR2 SYGVNS. In the source study's methods: Amplification of reference gene primers was used by the study to estimate nucleated cell counts. This table comes from immunoSEQ multiplex PCR, and its TCRdb copy is limited to in-frame clones, with some not included. That table is the source of V, J and clone size, and D and trimming were worked out from the DNA. Of some 150,000 clones listed, about 83% are singletons.

The chain carries TRBV25-1 and TRBJ1-2; 8 bases align to TRBD1. Source material: peripheral blood. The sequence was collected from a woman in her fifties or sixties with COVID-19, enrolled during active disease. CDR3 bases: TGTGCCAGCAGTGGGACAGGGCGGCCTCTGGAGTCTGGCTACACCTTC. It translates to CASSGTGRPLESGYTF.